The 19 T cell receptor beta chains reported below all come from one sample, sequenced in a study of CD4 T cells in relation to SARS-CoV-2 and coronaviruses. Unexposed donor CD4+ T cells date from about 2011-2019, before the COVID-19 pandemic. The assay was immunoSEQ multiplex PCR, and TCRdb's table has in-frame clones only and misses some. Of 60,000 to 75,000 clones listed, more than 80% were seen once; the top ten hold about 0.23%. The material sequenced was naive CD4+ T cells from PBMCs. Subset here: naive CD4+ T cells isolated by negative enrichment. These receptors originate from a human donor in good health.

The chain uses TRBV5-1 and TRBJ2-3; the match to TRBD1 covers 12 bases. Germline V lookup: CDR1 SGHRS, CDR2 YFSETQ. The V and J ends lost 0 bases and 2 bases, in that order; junction bases with no gene match: 10. This CDR3 comprises 19 residues. The CDR3 nucleotides are TGCGCCAGCAGCTTGGTGGGACAGGGGGCTGGTTCTTCCACAGATACGCAGTATTTT. As protein: CASSLVGQGAGSSTDTQYF.

In its sample, this clone was seen once. The chain links TRBV2 to TRBJ2-3; TRBD1 agrees at 7 bases. The CDR3 has 14 amino acids. The germline gives CDR1 SNHLY, CDR2 FYNNEI. V gave up 5 bases and J gave up 3 bases; unmatched junction bases: 5. CDR3 coding DNA: TGTGCCAGCAGTAAGGGACAGAATACAGATACGCAGTATTTT. This gives the protein CASSKGQNTDTQYF.

This chain links TRBV24-1 with TRBJ2-2, with D possibly being TRBD1 (5 bases). Trimming shortened V by 1 base and J by 4 bases, and 12 bases separated the two germline ends. CDR3 length: 16 residues. CDR1 and CDR2 from the germline V gene are KGHDR and SFDVKD. CDR3 in amino acids: CATSDFRTLATGELFF. CDR3 DNA: TGTGCCACCAGTGATTTTAGGACACTCGCCACCGGGGAGCTGTTTTTT.

The chain combines TRBV7-2 with TRBJ1-5; no reliable D call. CDR1 SGHTA and CDR2 FQGNSA come from the germline V gene. The V gene lost 1 base and the J gene lost 7 bases, with 11 bases spanning the gap. This CDR3 is built from 14 residues. CDR3 DNA: TGTGCCAGCAGCTTAGAGTCTGGTGAACAGCCCCAGCATTTT. Translating it yields CASSLESGEQPQHF. Full variable domain (remainder filled in from reference TRBV7-2 and TRBJ1-5): GAGVSQSPSNKVTEKGKDVELRCDPISGHTALYWYRQSLGQGLEFLIYFQGNSAPDKSGLPSDRFSAERTGGSVSTLTIQRTQQEDSAVYLCASSLESGEQPQHFGDGTRLSIL.

The rearrangement joins TRBV3-1 (or the pseudogene TRBV3-2) to TRBJ2-5, with D unresolved. The CDR3 contains 14 residues. Per the germline V gene, CDR1 is LGHDT and CDR2 is YNNKEL (reference sequence). Trimming shortened V by 1 base and J by 7 bases, and 13 bases separated the two germline ends. DNA for the CDR3: TGTGCCAGCAGCCAAGTGGGATTACACGGGACCCAGTACTTC. Amino acid sequence: CASSQVGLHGTQYF.

The chain is built from TRBV19 and TRBJ1-5, with 7 nucleotides matching TRBD1. In germline, CDR1 is LNHDA, CDR2 SQIVND (reference sequence). Germline trimming cut 7 bases from V and 4 bases from J; bases unmatched to any gene: 10. The CDR3 runs to 15 residues. CDR3 protein: CASKSGGGLNQPQHF. CDR3 in DNA: TGTGCCAGTAAGAGTGGAGGGGGCTTAAATCAGCCCCAGCATTTT. Complete variable domain (other parts from reference TRBV19 and TRBJ1-5): DGGITQSPKYLFRKEGQNVTLSCEQNLNHDAMYWYRQDPGQGLRLIYYSQIVNDFQKGDIAEGYSVSREKKESFPLTVTSAQKNPTAFYLCASKSGGGLNQPQHFGDGTRLSIL.

The chain couples TRBV30 to TRBJ2-3, with D perhaps matching TRBD1 or TRBD2 (5 bases each). Trimming took 4 bases from V and 4 from J, leaving 15 bases between them. This CDR3 region has 14 residues. Looked up from germline, CDR1 is GTSNPN and CDR2 is SVGIG (reference sequence). In nucleotides, the CDR3 is TGTGCCTGGACCCGGGACCTGGGAGCAGATACGCAGTATTTT. It codes for CAWTRDLGADTQYF. The entire variable domain, with the rest obtained from reference TRBV30 and TRBJ2-3, is as follows: SQTIHQWPATLVQPVGSPLSLECTVEGTSNPNLYWYRQAAGRGLQLLFYSVGIGQISSEVPQNLSASRPQDRQFILSSKKLLLSDSGFYLCAWTRDLGADTQYFGPGTRLTVL.

The chain links TRBV6-5 to TRBJ2-7, with D possibly being TRBD1 or TRBD2 (5 bases each). The V gene's germline CDR1 is MNHEY and CDR2 SVGAGI. Trimming left V 7 bases short and J 3 bases short, with 16 bases between. The length of the CDR3 is 14 residues. CDR3 loop: CASTFDRDGYEQYF. The CDR3 DNA follows: TGTGCCAGCACCTTCGATAGGGACGGCTACGAGCAGTACTTC.

This chain joins TRBV3-1 (or the pseudogene TRBV3-2) and TRBJ2-1; D not resolved. Trimming removed 6 bases from V and 8 bases from J, with 8 bases in between. From germline, CDR1 is LGHDT and CDR2 YNNKEL (reference sequence). The CDR3 consists of 11 residues. This CDR3 is CASRGRDEQFF. CDR3 DNA: TGTGCCAGCAGAGGTAGGGATGAGCAGTTCTTC.

This clone has a handful of counts. This chain connects TRBV4-1 to TRBJ2-5, with 8 bases aligning to TRBD2. There are 18 residues in the CDR3. The V gene end was trimmed by 4 bases and the J gene end by 5 bases; junction bases not matched to a gene: 18. CDR1 is MGHRA, CDR2 YSYEKL, per germline. The CDR3 sequence: CASSPSSAPGLGGETQYF. The CDR3 bases are TGCGCCAGCAGCCCATCTTCAGCCCCGGGACTAGGGGGGGAGACCCAGTACTTC.

The chain carries TRBV6-6 and TRBJ2-1; no reliable D call. Germline V gene data show CDR1 as MNHNY and CDR2 as SVGAGI (reference sequence). This CDR3 has 10 amino acids. Between the trimmed V and J ends, which lost 5 bases and 6 bases, there was a span of 2 bases. The DNA of the CDR3 is TGTGCCAGCAGTCTCAATGAGCAGTTCTTC. Amino acids: CASSLNEQFF.

The rearrangement uses TRBV7-2 and TRBJ2-7, with D hard to call. Germline-derived CDR1 and CDR2 are SGHTA and FQGNSA. This CDR3 contains 14 residues. The V end was cut by 0 bases, the J end by 0 bases, with 6 bases between. The CDR3 DNA reads as TGTGCCAGCAGCTTAGCTTGGACCTCCTACGAGCAGTACTTC. Amino acid sequence: CASSLAWTSYEQYF. Variable domain in full (rest from reference TRBV7-2 and TRBJ2-7): GAGVSQSPSNKVTEKGKDVELRCDPISGHTALYWYRQSLGQGLEFLIYFQGNSAPDKSGLPSDRFSAERTGGSVSTLTIQRTQQEDSAVYLCASSLAWTSYEQYFGPGTRLTVT.

This clone was observed a single time. This chain links TRBV3-1 (or the pseudogene TRBV3-2) with TRBJ2-7; no clear D gene. The germline gives CDR1 LGHDT, CDR2 YNNKEL (reference sequence). V shed 2 bases and J shed 1 base, with 6 bases lying between them. The CDR3 is 13 residues long. The CDR3 region has the DNA TGTGCCAGCAGCCAACGTGGATCCTACGAGCAGTACTTC. Its protein is CASSQRGSYEQYF.

The V gene is TRBV30, the J gene TRBJ1-6, with D possibly being TRBD1 (5 bases). V gave up 4 bases and J gave up 7 bases, with 14 bases separating them. This CDR3 is built from 14 residues. The germline V gene has CDR1 GTSNPN and CDR2 SVGIG (reference sequence). CDR3 nucleotide sequence: TGTGCCTGGAATGGGGCGAGTTGGAATTCACCCCTCCACTTT. This gives the protein CAWNGASWNSPLHF.

This chain joins TRBV12-3 or TRBV12-4 and TRBJ1-2; D is ambiguous. Between the trimmed V and J ends, which lost 2 bases and 6 bases, there was a span of 7 bases. There are 12 residues in the CDR3. This CDR3 reads CASSLMRDGYTF. CDR3 bases: TGTGCCAGCAGTTTAATGAGGGATGGCTACACCTTC.

On this clone: At one end the junction does not follow the germline gene, possibly because of a read error. The CDR3 region is CASSLGTGGIEQYF. The DNA for the CDR3 is TGTGCCAGTAGCCTGGGGACAGGGGGCATCGAGCAGTACTTC. J is TRBJ2-7 and V is TRBV3-1 (or the pseudogene TRBV3-2); TRBD1 matches 12 bases. This CDR3 contains 14 residues. Germline assignment: CDR1 LGHDT and CDR2 YNNKEL (reference sequence).

This clone has a handful of counts. This rearrangement joins TRBV10-2 to TRBJ2-2; D is tentatively TRBD1 or TRBD2 (5 bases each). CDR3 length: 15 amino acids. Looked up from germline, CDR1 is WSHSY and CDR2 is SAAADI. V lost 3 bases to trimming and J lost 3 bases, with 11 bases between them. The CDR3 loop reads CASSEQDSYTGELFF. DNA for the CDR3: TGCGCCAGCAGTGAACAGGACTCCTACACCGGGGAGCTGTTTTTT.

V and J are TRBV7-3 and TRBJ1-1; the match to TRBD1 covers 11 bases. V lost 5 bases to trimming and J lost 4 bases; unmatched junction nucleotides: 6. The CDR3 consists of 15 residues. CDR1 and CDR2 (germline): SGHTA, FQGTGA. CDR3 sequence (DNA): TGTGCCAGCAGCGCCTCCGGGACAGGGGGCACTGAAGCTTTCTTT. It encodes CASSASGTGGTEAFF.

This chain uses TRBV30 with TRBJ2-3; the match to TRBD2 covers 8 bases. Germline V gene lookup returns CDR1 GTSNPN and CDR2 SVGIG (reference sequence). The length of the CDR3 is 19 residues. Trimming at V came to 2 bases and at J to 2 bases, leaving 18 bases not matched to a gene. The DNA for the CDR3 is TGTGCCTGGAGTCGTGCGCTGCTTCGTAGCGGGGAAATCACAGATACGCAGTATTTT. Translating it yields CAWSRALLRSGEITDTQYF.